This T cell receptor beta chain was retrieved from a study of CD8 T cells in Susac syndrome. The CDR3 has 14 amino acids. V dropped 4 bases and J dropped 5 bases, with 14 bases sitting between them. Germline V lookup: CDR1 SGHRS, CDR2 YFSETQ. When the RNA was reverse transcribed, random hexamers were used with an input of about 0.5 to 1 ug. TCRdb re-called the immunoSEQ multiplex PCR reads through MiXCR, storing one row per CDR3 protein. Of approximately 220,000 distinct CDR3 sequences detected, 95% appear once; the ten largest clones hold just over 0.08%. TEMRA cells were enriched by FACS, while CD8+ and CD4+ T cells were obtained through a negative isolation that was performed magnetically.

The sample comprised CD4+ T cells from PBMCs. This sequence joins TRBV5-1 and TRBJ2-3; D possibly corresponds to TRBD2 (5 bases). The receptor was derived from a human donor with multiple sclerosis. The CDR3 region is CASSPGLPEDTQYF. CDR3 DNA: TGCGCCAGCAGCCCTGGACTCCCAGAAGATACGCAGTATTTT.